This is a list of T cell receptor beta chains from one sample in a study of beta chain features in type 1 diabetes. Using immunoSEQ multiplex PCR, the repertoire was profiled, and TCRdb retains in-frame clones only, with some absent. The data show hundreds of thousands of clones, 11% to 15% seen once. The material sequenced was naive CD4+ T cells from blood. Every receptor here comes from a man in his late teens or twenties with type 1 diabetes. CDR3s include the opening cysteine and the closing phenylalanine or tryptophan. The order of the fields is clone size, V gene, D gene, J gene, CDR3 DNA, CDR3 protein. A D gene is named only where the DNA matches it firmly. Where a row states a size, it is once, few, many or the class of an expanded clone; other rows omit it.

clone_size: NA; v_call: TRBV29-1; d_call: TRBD1; j_call: TRBJ2-7; cdr3_nt: TGCAGCGTTGAGGGGACAGGCTACGAGCAGTACTTC; cdr3_aa: CSVEGTGYEQYF
clone_size: NA; v_call: TRBV7-2; d_call: TRBD1; j_call: TRBJ1-4; cdr3_nt: TGTGCCAGCAGCCGGGACAGGGGCGGTGAAAAACTGTTTTTT; cdr3_aa: CASSRDRGGEKLFF
clone_size: NA; v_call: TRBV27; d_call: TRBD2; j_call: TRBJ2-5; cdr3_nt: TGTGCCAGCAGTTCTGGACTAGCGGGGGCAGAGACCCAGTACTTC; cdr3_aa: CASSSGLAGAETQYF
clone_size: few; v_call: TRBV7-2; d_call: NA; j_call: TRBJ1-5; cdr3_nt: TGTGCCAGCAGCTTAGTCGGCGGGGGGCGCAATCAGCCCCAGCATTTT; cdr3_aa: CASSLVGGGRNQPQHF
clone_size: NA; v_call: TRBV2; d_call: NA; j_call: TRBJ2-4; cdr3_nt: TGTGCCAGCATGGGTTTGGGCGGAGGGCAGCAGTACTTC; cdr3_aa: CASMGLGGGQQYF
clone_size: few; v_call: TRBV4-1; d_call: NA; j_call: TRBJ1-1; cdr3_nt: TGCGCCAGCAGCCAAGAAGGCCAGATGAACACTGAAGCTTTCTTT; cdr3_aa: CASSQEGQMNTEAFF
clone_size: NA; v_call: TRBV30; d_call: TRBD2; j_call: TRBJ2-7; cdr3_nt: TGTGCCTGGTCCGGACTAGCTCACGAGCAGTACTTC; cdr3_aa: CAWSGLAHEQYF
clone_size: few; v_call: TRBV30; d_call: NA; j_call: TRBJ2-4; cdr3_nt: TGTGCCTGGAGTGTATTTCGAGGGGGTGACAAAAACATTCAGTACTTC; cdr3_aa: CAWSVFRGGDKNIQYF
clone_size: few; v_call: TRBV4-1; d_call: NA; j_call: TRBJ2-1; cdr3_nt: TGCGCCAGCAGCCATTGGCTAGCGCAGGACAATGAGCAGTTCTTC; cdr3_aa: CASSHWLAQDNEQFF
clone_size: NA; v_call: TRBV6-5; d_call: TRBD1; j_call: TRBJ2-5; cdr3_nt: TGTGCCAGCAAGATTCAGGGGGCTGTAGGAGAGACCCAGTACTTC; cdr3_aa: CASKIQGAVGETQYF
clone_size: few; v_call: TRBV7-2; d_call: NA; j_call: TRBJ2-7; cdr3_nt: TGTGCCAGCAGCCCACAGGGAGGTAGCTCCTACGAGCAGTACTTC; cdr3_aa: CASSPQGGSSYEQYF
clone_size: few; v_call: TRBV15; d_call: NA; j_call: TRBJ1-1; cdr3_nt: TGTGCCACCAGCAGAAAAAGGGTGGGGTTTGACACTGAAGCTTTCTTT; cdr3_aa: CATSRKRVGFDTEAFF
clone_size: few; v_call: TRBV27; d_call: TRBD1; j_call: TRBJ2-5; cdr3_nt: TGTGCCAGCAGTCAGGGGGAAGAGACCCAGTACTTC; cdr3_aa: CASSQGEETQYF
clone_size: NA; v_call: TRBV6-1; d_call: NA; j_call: TRBJ2-7; cdr3_nt: TGTGCCAGCACAGGTAACTCCTACGAGCAGTACTTC; cdr3_aa: CASTGNSYEQYF
clone_size: NA; v_call: TRBV9; d_call: TRBD2; j_call: TRBJ2-1; cdr3_nt: TGTGCCAGCAGCGAAGGGACTAGCGGAAACAATGAGCAGTTCTTC; cdr3_aa: CASSEGTSGNNEQFF
clone_size: few; v_call: TRBV5-1; d_call: TRBD2; j_call: TRBJ2-7; cdr3_nt: TGCGCCAGCAGCTTGCTCCGGGGGGCCTACGAGCAGTACTTC; cdr3_aa: CASSLLRGAYEQYF
clone_size: few; v_call: TRBV19; d_call: NA; j_call: TRBJ1-1; cdr3_nt: TGTGCCAAGAGACGAGGGGCTTTCTTT; cdr3_aa: CAKRRGAFF
clone_size: NA; v_call: TRBV5-1; d_call: TRBD2; j_call: TRBJ2-3; cdr3_nt: TGCGCCAGCAGCCTGACTAGCGGGGAGCGGTTGGATACGCAGTATTTT; cdr3_aa: CASSLTSGERLDTQYF